These 15 T cell receptor beta chains share one sample of origin, sequenced in a study of T cell responses to AZD1222 COVID-19 vaccine. The assay was immunoSEQ multiplex PCR, and TCRdb's table has in-frame clones only and misses some. The sample holds over 75,000 clones, approximately 89% seen once. Sequencing was performed on peripheral blood, taken on day 0 of AZD1222 vaccination. These receptors came from an adult in good health.

This sequence joins TRBV5-1 and TRBJ1-4; D possibly corresponds to TRBD1 (6 bases). The CDR3 is made up of 14 amino acids. The V and J ends lost 0 bases and 7 bases respectively, with 10 bases between them. Germline loops: CDR1 SGHRS, CDR2 YFSETQ. The CDR3 is CASSLAQGFEKLFF. CDR3 sequence (DNA): TGCGCCAGCAGCTTGGCGCAGGGGTTTGAAAAACTGTTTTTT.

The chain carries TRBV3-1 (or the pseudogene TRBV3-2) and TRBJ1-5, with D tentatively TRBD1 (6 bases). V lost 0 bases and J lost 7, with 13 bases in between. CDR1 LGHDT and CDR2 YNNKEL come from the germline V gene (reference sequence). This CDR3 contains 15 residues. This CDR3 is CASSQDLRGGQPQHF. CDR3 nucleotides: TGTGCCAGCAGCCAAGATCTCAGGGGCGGCCAGCCCCAGCATTTT.

The gene calls are TRBV3-1 (or the pseudogene TRBV3-2) and TRBJ2-7, with D possibly TRBD2 on 6 matching bases. The germline V and J ends were trimmed by 1 base and 7 bases, with 20 bases remaining between them. Germline CDR1 is LGHDT and CDR2 is YNNKEL (reference sequence). CDR3 length: 16 amino acids. The CDR3 is CASSQVSRDFSLEQYF. The CDR3, as DNA: TGTGCCAGCAGCCAAGTCTCCCGGGACTTCTCGTTGGAGCAGTACTTC.

The V gene is TRBV28, the J gene TRBJ2-1; D not certain. Germline values: CDR1 MDHEN, CDR2 SYDVKM. V lost 7 bases to trimming and J lost 4 bases, with 17 bases between them. The CDR3 has 15 amino acids. CDR3 amino acids: CASKPPATKYNEQFF. The CDR3 DNA reads as TGTGCCAGCAAGCCGCCGGCAACAAAATACAATGAGCAGTTCTTC.

This chain links TRBV6-5 with TRBJ2-7; perhaps TRBD2 as D (5 bases). Germline V gene data show CDR1 as MNHEY and CDR2 as SVGAGI. V lost 3 bases and J 0 bases, leaving 12 bases between the germline ends. The CDR3 has 15 amino acids. The DNA of the CDR3 is TGTGCCAGCAGTTATTACTCCGGGATCTCCTACGAGCAGTACTTC. Protein product: CASSYYSGISYEQYF.

The CDR3 region is CASSYPEGVLSPLHF. The CDR3 bases are TGTGCCAGCAGTTACCCGGAAGGGGTTCTCTCACCCCTCCACTTT. The chain couples TRBV6-2 or TRBV6-3 to TRBJ1-6; TRBD1 is a possible D gene (5 bases). The germline V gene encodes CDR1 MNHEY and CDR2 SVGEGT. The CDR3 has 15 amino acids. The ends were cut back, 2 bases at V and 10 bases at J, with 15 bases in the middle.

The gene calls are TRBV27 and TRBJ2-1; 7 nucleotides line up with TRBD1. Looked up from germline, CDR1 is MNHEY and CDR2 is SMNVEV (reference sequence). This CDR3 comprises 15 residues. The V gene end was trimmed by 6 bases and the J gene end by 3 bases; junction bases not matched to a gene: 8. CDR3 protein: CASSSLQGSYNEQFF. As DNA, the CDR3 is TGTGCCAGCAGCTCCCTACAGGGGAGCTACAATGAGCAGTTCTTC.

The rearrangement uses TRBV27 and TRBJ1-4; D perhaps matches TRBD1 (5 bases). The ends were cut back, 6 bases at V and 7 bases at J, with 15 bases in the middle. The CDR3 spans 14 residues. CDR1 and CDR2 (germline): MNHEY, SMNVEV (reference sequence). DNA of the CDR3: TGTGCCAGCAGGTTCCAGGGCCCGCTTGAAAAACTGTTTTTT. Translated, it gives CASRFQGPLEKLFF.

This CDR3 is CASSLVPDVWGPYEQYF. The CDR3, as DNA: TGTGCCAGCAGCTTAGTACCAGACGTCTGGGGTCCATACGAGCAGTACTTC. The rearrangement uses TRBV7-8 and TRBJ2-7, with D hard to call. CDR3 length equals 17 residues. Germline-derived CDR1 and CDR2 are SGHVS and FQNEAQ. V lost 1 base, J lost 4 bases, and 20 bases lay in between.

This rearrangement joins TRBV6-5 to TRBJ1-1, with TRBD1 as a possible D gene (6 bases). Germline loops: CDR1 MNHEY, CDR2 SVGAGI. The V gene lost 9 bases and the J gene lost 6 bases, with 17 bases spanning the gap. The CDR3 runs to 13 residues. CDR3 DNA sequence: TGTGCCAGTCAAGAGGGGGGCGGGGCTGAAGCTTTCTTT. This sequence encodes CASQEGGGAEAFF.

This rearrangement joins TRBV12-3 or TRBV12-4 to TRBJ2-1, with D hard to call. The CDR3 runs 12 residues. Trimming removed 8 bases from V and 5 bases from J, with 10 bases in between. In nucleotides, the CDR3 is TGTGCCAGCCTCCGGGTGGACAATGAGCAGTTCTTC. Its protein product is CASLRVDNEQFF.

J is TRBJ2-1 and V is TRBV7-9; D unclear. The CDR3 is 14 residues long. V lost 1 base to trimming and J lost 8 bases, with 12 bases between them. The germline V gene has CDR1 SEHNR and CDR2 FQNEAQ (reference sequence). The CDR3 region has the DNA TGTGCCAGCAGCTTAGGGATTAGCTCGGATGAGCAGTTCTTC. Translating it yields CASSLGISSDEQFF. Full variable domain (outside the CDR3, taken from reference TRBV7-9 and TRBJ2-1): DTGVSQNPRHKITKRGQNVTFRCDPISEHNRLYWYRQTLGQGPEFLTYFQNEAQLEKSRLLSDRFSAERPKGSFSTLEIQRTEQGDSAMYLCASSLGISSDEQFFGPGTRLTVL.

The genes are TRBV6-5 and TRBJ2-7; D unresolved. The germline V and J ends were trimmed by 2 bases and 3 bases, with 8 bases remaining between them. Germline values: CDR1 MNHEY, CDR2 SVGAGI. The CDR3 spans 13 residues. The CDR3 DNA sequence: TGTGCCAGCAGTTACATATCGGGCTACGAGCAGTACTTC. Its protein is CASSYISGYEQYF.

The count of this clone is one. The chain employs TRBV6-5 and TRBJ2-1; 9 bases map to TRBD2. The germline V gene has CDR1 MNHEY and CDR2 SVGAGI. The CDR3 has 14 amino acids. V trimming: 5 bases; J trimming: 7 bases; junction bases outside the gene matches: 6. This CDR3 reads CASSSSGGRNEQFF. CDR3 DNA sequence: TGTGCCAGCAGTAGTAGCGGGGGACGAAATGAGCAGTTCTTC.

The genes are TRBV11-2 and TRBJ2-1; TRBD1 is a possible D gene (5 bases). The CDR3 extends over 15 amino acids. Trimming took 10 bases from V and 7 from J, leaving 23 bases between them. Germline-derived CDR1 and CDR2 are SGHAT and FQNNGV. CDR3 in amino acids: CATTIRQGKRNEQFF. DNA for the CDR3: TGTGCCACCACCATTCGGCAGGGTAAAAGAAATGAGCAGTTCTTC.